The subject of this entry is one T cell receptor (beta chain). This clone has a count of ten or more. The target of this receptor is not known. The input lacks base qualities; no much larger clone sits a single base away. This specimen belongs to a study of beta chain features in type 1 diabetes (dated by TCRdb to 2016 to 2018). Background on the whole study: Mean age, gender distribution, total cell number and subset yield did not differ between patients and healthy donors. A total of roughly 100 million sorted cells were examined across all samples, and the number of cells per subset was strongly correlated with RNA yield. The study compared the TCRB repertoires of sorted circulating CD4+ T cell subsets in recently diagnosed type 1 diabetes patients with those in matched healthy donors. Whereas all 28 donors provided naive and central memory subsets, regulatory and stem cell-like memory subsets were isolated from just 8 patients and roughly eight healthy donors. Results the study describes overall, beyond this receptor: A moderate but significant shortening of TCRB CDR3 length was observed in type 1 diabetes patients in all four CD4+ subsets. PCR might favor shorter templates, but patient and control samples were amplified and corrected together, so any skew would affect both groups equally. HLA sub-analyses involved small numbers of individuals, so any influence of HLA type on TCRB rearrangement remained unresolved. Naive, central memory and regulatory TCRB repertoires appeared to be more similar among patients than among healthy donors. At VDJ recombination sites, patients with type 1 diabetes made fewer insertions and deleted more nucleotides, a pattern implying thymic rearrangement abnormalities. Because cDNA was sequenced instead of genomic DNA, activated cells with high expression could be over-represented, although the groups did not differ in activation or CD3 levels.

The entire amount of isolated RNA was reverse transcribed using the High Capacity cDNA Reverse Transcription Kit, so the sequenced TCRB transcripts were expressed ones. Deep immunoSEQ sequencing was applied to naive, central memory and regulatory T cell samples, giving an average of about 3.6 million total reads per sample. Sorted cells were lysed in RLT buffer, and RNA was extracted using DNase-treated RNeasy Micro or Mini kits according to cell number. Each cell subset was processed separately to prevent cross-contamination, with patient and healthy donor samples processed together. The immunoSEQ multiplex PCR was used to amplify TCRB sequences from cDNA, yielding 87-bp fragments that span the CDR3 region. The amplicons were sequenced using the Illumina HiSeq platform. Per the authors' processing: PCR bias was corrected computationally using synthetic template baselines, and reads within Hamming distance 2 were collapsed, with unmergeable singletons discarded. By aligning reads against IMGT, V, D and J genes, CDR3 length, and insertions or deletions at six rearrangement sites were assigned. Clonotype counts were normalized to sorted cell number within each subset before computing true diversity and Gini coefficients with the tcR R package. Repertoire sharing was quantified using the overlap coefficient calculated on TCRB nucleotide sequences. Entries here come from immuneACCESS through TCRdb and include only in-frame sequences with V and J called. Some clones fail to appear in such tables; in the studies checked, an unresolved V gene covers under half of the shortfall, and the cause of the remainder is unknown. V and J calls and clone size are those listed in that table; D and trimming were worked out from the DNA. Here the sample has approximately 57,000 clones; roughly 52% occur a single time. Around 2.7% of the sample is held by the ten biggest clonotypes.

From each donor, a single peripheral blood sample of around 120 mL on average was drawn into heparinised tubes. Naive, central memory, regulatory and stem cell-like memory CD4+ T cells were sorted on a BD FACSAria II using a panel including CD45RO, CCR7, CD25, CD127, CD95 and CD27. Every sorted population had a purity above 98%. PBMCs were separated immediately by Lymphoprep density gradient centrifugation and were stained directly, without being cultured. To minimize batch effects, samples were stained and sorted in pairs, one healthy donor with one patient per experiment. Cut back by 1 base and 2 bases, the V and J ends lie 15 bases apart. Via the germline V gene, CDR1 is SGHTA and CDR2 FQGNSA. The CDR3 covers 16 residues, taking in both the cysteine and the phenylalanine. Only CDR3 DNA remains: 48 bases, in frame from the first base.

This receptor was taken from a middle-aged woman with type 1 diabetes. Source material: Tregs from blood. The cell subset or site label corresponds to: regulatory CD4+ T cells. The chain is made from TRBV7-2 and TRBJ2-7; perhaps TRBD1 is the D gene, with 6 bases matching. The CDR3 sequence is CASSLVSFRDTYEQYF. Here is the DNA: TGTGCCAGCAGCTTAGTATCATTTCGGGACACCTACGAGCAGTACTTC. This CDR3, with the reference TRBV7-2 and TRBJ2-7 proteins standing in past its ends, gives the full variable domain GAGVSQSPSNKVTEKGKDVELRCDPISGHTALYWYRQSLGQGLEFLIYFQGNSAPDKSGLPSDRFSAERTGGSVSTLTIQRTQQEDSAVYLCASSLVSFRDTYEQYFGPGTRLTVT.